Listed below are T cell receptor beta chains from one sample, sequenced in a study of blood T cell repertoires in COVID-19. Libraries were prepared by immunoSEQ multiplex PCR; TCRdb keeps only in-frame clonotypes and omits some of them. The table has some 150,000 clones, 70% to 85% seen once. The sample consisted of peripheral blood. The receptors were gathered from a woman of 80 years or more with acute or convalescent COVID-19. CDR3s leave out the opening cysteine and the closing phenylalanine or tryptophan. Clone size is not always given. Where it is, it says once, few, many or a class for expanded clones.

v_gene: TRBV2
abundance: few
j_gene: TRBJ1-6
CDR3aa: ASSRLNSPLH

v_gene: TRBV27
abundance: .
j_gene: TRBJ2-3
CDR3aa: ASSSYARGWQGSNTQY

v_gene: TRBV7-2
abundance: .
j_gene: TRBJ1-2
CDR3aa: ASSLGDRPMGGYT

v_gene: TRBV28
abundance: .
j_gene: TRBJ2-2
CDR3aa: ASRRGGYTGELF

v_gene: TRBV10-3
abundance: .
j_gene: TRBJ1-2
CDR3aa: AIRLGQNYGYT

v_gene: TRBV5-6
abundance: .
j_gene: TRBJ1-2
CDR3aa: ASSSRDRGLNYGYT

v_gene: TRBV5-6
abundance: .
j_gene: TRBJ2-3
CDR3aa: ASSLTSGPPTDTQY

v_gene: TRBV19
abundance: .
j_gene: TRBJ1-3
CDR3aa: ASSPGRNTIY

v_gene: TRBV3-1/TRBV3-2
abundance: .
j_gene: TRBJ2-3
CDR3aa: ASGVGGTDTQY

v_gene: TRBV3-1/TRBV3-2
abundance: medium-sized
j_gene: TRBJ1-2
CDR3aa: ASSQDVSGFDGYT

v_gene: TRBV19
abundance: .
j_gene: TRBJ1-5
CDR3aa: ASSIGFRGPSNQPQH

v_gene: TRBV28
abundance: .
j_gene: TRBJ1-5
CDR3aa: ASRHYRGGHQPQH

v_gene: TRBV6-1
abundance: few
j_gene: TRBJ1-4
CDR3aa: ASSETRPRQTGLMELF

v_gene: TRBV7-7
abundance: .
j_gene: TRBJ2-1
CDR3aa: ASSLAGGDNEQF

v_gene: TRBV7-7
abundance: .
j_gene: TRBJ2-5
CDR3aa: ASSFRGSGTQY

v_gene: TRBV7-3
abundance: .
j_gene: TRBJ2-3
CDR3aa: ASSLIARGTQY

v_gene: TRBV6-2/TRBV6-3
abundance: .
j_gene: TRBJ1-1
CDR3aa: ASSHSGANTEAF

v_gene: TRBV19
abundance: .
j_gene: TRBJ1-1
CDR3aa: ASSIGTGALNTEAF

v_gene: TRBV12-5
abundance: .
j_gene: TRBJ2-2
CDR3aa: ASGTGQSNTGELF

v_gene: TRBV6-5
abundance: .
j_gene: TRBJ1-1
CDR3aa: ASLGLNLWNTEAF

v_gene: TRBV2
abundance: .
j_gene: TRBJ1-2
CDR3aa: ASSRTEYGYT

v_gene: TRBV28
abundance: .
j_gene: TRBJ1-1
CDR3aa: ATRDLNTEAF

v_gene: TRBV12-5
abundance: .
j_gene: TRBJ1-5
CDR3aa: ASGLPGNSNQPQH